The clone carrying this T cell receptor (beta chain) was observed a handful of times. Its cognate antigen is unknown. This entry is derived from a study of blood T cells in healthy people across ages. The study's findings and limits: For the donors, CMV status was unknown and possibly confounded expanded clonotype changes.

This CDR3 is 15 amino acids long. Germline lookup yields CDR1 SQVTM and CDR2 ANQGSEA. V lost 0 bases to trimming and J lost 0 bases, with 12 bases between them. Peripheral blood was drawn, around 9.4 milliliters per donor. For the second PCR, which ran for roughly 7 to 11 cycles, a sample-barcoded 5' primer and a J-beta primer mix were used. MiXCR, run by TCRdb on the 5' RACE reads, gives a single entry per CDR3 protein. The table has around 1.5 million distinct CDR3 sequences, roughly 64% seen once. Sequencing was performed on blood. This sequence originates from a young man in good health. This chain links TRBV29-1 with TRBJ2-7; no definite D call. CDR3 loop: CSVEDGSGPSYEQYF. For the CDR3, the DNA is TGCAGCGTTGAAGATGGGTCAGGACCCTCCTACGAGCAGTACTTC.